Each of the 22 T cell receptor beta chains below was sequenced from the same sample in a study of blood T cells in healthy people across ages. It was with a sample-barcoded 5' primer and a J-beta primer mix that a second PCR of roughly 6 to 12 cycles was run. A single record per CDR3 protein comes from TCRdb applying MiXCR to the 5' RACE reads. The sample gives about 1.5 million distinct CDR3 sequences, around 40% of which show up once; around 4% is in the top ten. Sequencing used blood. The receptor source for this set is a woman aged 18 to 35 in good health.

CDR3 sequence: CSASRGGQGNYGYTF. The CDR3 nucleotides read TGCAGTGCTAGTAGAGGGGGACAGGGTAACTATGGCTACACCTTC. The rearrangement joins TRBV20-1 to TRBJ1-2; TRBD1 matches at 9 bases. V shed 3 bases and J 1 base; nucleotides not matched to a gene: 6. The germline V gene encodes CDR1 DFQATT and CDR2 SNEGSKA (reference sequence). This CDR3 contains 15 residues.

The gene calls are TRBV5-6 and TRBJ1-1; D remains ambiguous. The CDR3 has 13 residues. From germline, CDR1 is SGHDT and CDR2 YYEEEE. Trimming took 3 bases from V and 5 from J, leaving 11 bases between them. As DNA, the CDR3 is TGTGCCAGCAGCTCTCCACCAGGAACTGAAGCTTTCTTT. This gives the protein CASSSPPGTEAFF.

The chain joins TRBV28 to TRBJ2-6, with D maybe TRBD2 (6 bases). Trimming removed 10 bases from V and 9 bases from J, with 22 bases in between. The CDR3 runs 15 residues. CDR1 is MDHEN, CDR2 SYDVKM, per germline. CDR3: CATEGPNSGSNVLTF. CDR3 in DNA: TGTGCCACGGAGGGACCTAACTCTGGGAGCAACGTCCTGACTTTC.

This clonotype was found a few times. This chain uses TRBV4-3 with TRBJ1-4, with D uncertain. This CDR3 has 13 amino acids. V gave up 1 base and J gave up 7 bases, with 7 bases separating them. Germline V gene data show CDR1 as LGHNA and CDR2 as YSLEER. This CDR3 reads CASSQVMGEKLFF. CDR3 DNA: TGCGCCAGCAGCCAAGTCATGGGTGAAAAACTGTTTTTT.

The rearrangement uses TRBV29-1 and TRBJ2-7; possibly TRBD1 or TRBD2 for D (5 bases each). Germline values: CDR1 SQVTM, CDR2 ANQGSEA. V lost 0 bases, J lost 4 bases, and 16 bases lay in between. The CDR3 has 15 amino acids. For the CDR3, the DNA is TGCAGCGTTGAAGACCTTGATCATGGGGGTTACGAGCAGTACTTC. It codes for CSVEDLDHGGYEQYF.

The rearrangement links TRBV5-1 to TRBJ1-1, with TRBD1 as a possible D gene (6 bases). V was clipped by 4 bases and J by 0 bases, with 16 bases between them. This CDR3 spans 16 amino acids. Germline V gene lookup returns CDR1 SGHRS and CDR2 YFSETQ. CDR3 in amino acids: CASSPATGTLNTEAFF. In DNA, the CDR3 is TGCGCCAGCAGCCCCGCCACCGGGACACTGAACACTGAAGCTTTCTTT. Variable domain in full (rest from reference TRBV5-1 and TRBJ1-1): KAGVTQTPRYLIKTRGQQVTLSCSPISGHRSVSWYQQTPGQGLQFLFEYFSETQRNKGNFPGRFSGRQFSNSRSEMNVSTLELGDSALYLCASSPATGTLNTEAFFGQGTRLTVV.

This clonotype was counted between two and nine times. The V call is TRBV5-5, the J call TRBJ2-3; 11 positions match TRBD2. Germline V CDR1 and CDR2: SGHKS, YYEKEE (reference sequence). V lost 3 bases, J lost 7 bases, and 7 bases stayed unmatched. CDR3 size: 15 residues. CDR3 coding DNA: TGTGCCAGCAGCTCCCGTTCTAGCGGGAGGAATACGCAGTATTTT. Translating gives CASSSRSSGRNTQYF.

The chain is built from TRBV24-1 and TRBJ2-7, with 7 bases that match TRBD1. The length of the CDR3 is 13 residues. Trimming removed 9 bases from V and 1 base from J; junction bases left unmatched: 5. Germline values: CDR1 KGHDR, CDR2 SFDVKD. CDR3 sequence: CATGDSRSYEQYF. In DNA form, the CDR3 reads TGTGCCACCGGGGACAGTCGATCCTACGAGCAGTACTTC.

J is TRBJ2-2 and V is TRBV9; maybe TRBD2 (7 bases). The ends were cut back, 4 bases at V and 5 bases at J, with 12 bases in the middle. The CDR3 loop spans 14 amino acids. In germline, CDR1 is SGDLS, CDR2 YYNGEE. The DNA for the CDR3 is TGTGCCAGCAGCCCAGGGAGGGGGACCGGGGAGCTGTTTTTT. Amino acid sequence: CASSPGRGTGELFF. Full variable domain (outside the CDR3, taken from reference TRBV9 and TRBJ2-2): DSGVTQTPKHLITATGQRVTLRCSPRSGDLSVYWYQQSLDQGLQFLIQYYNGEERAKGNILERFSAQQFPDLHSELNLSSLELGDSALYFCASSPGRGTGELFFGEGSRLTVL.

The V gene is TRBV27, the J gene TRBJ1-5; possible D gene TRBD1, 6 bases. Germline V lookup: CDR1 MNHEY, CDR2 SMNVEV (reference sequence). The CDR3 is 14 residues long. V dropped 5 bases and J dropped 5 bases, with 13 bases sitting between them. The CDR3 protein is CASSLGGAYQPQHF. The CDR3 nucleotides are TGTGCCAGCAGTCTGGGGGGGGCATATCAGCCCCAGCATTTT.

The table lists this clonotype with many counts. The CDR3 loop reads CASTHDSVGSYNEQFF. Here the CDR3 DNA reads TGTGCCAGCACCCATGACTCGGTAGGCTCCTACAATGAGCAGTTCTTC. The chain employs TRBV28 and TRBJ2-1, with D hard to call. Trimming shortened V by 7 bases and J by 0 bases, and 16 bases separated the two germline ends. The V gene's germline CDR1 is MDHEN and CDR2 SYDVKM. CDR3 length equals 16 residues.

This clonotype was recorded a few times. The V call is TRBV12-3 or TRBV12-4, the J call TRBJ1-1, with TRBD1 as a possible D gene (6 bases). Trimming left V 5 bases short and J 0 bases short, with 16 bases between. The CDR3 totals 16 residues. CDR3 in amino acids: CASSPNSGTLNTEAFF. DNA of the CDR3: TGTGCCAGCAGTCCCAATTCCGGGACACTGAACACTGAAGCTTTCTTT.

The chain links TRBV20-1 to TRBJ2-7; D is possibly TRBD1 (5 bases). The V gene lost 3 bases and the J gene lost 7 bases, with 19 bases spanning the gap. The CDR3 loop spans 14 amino acids. The germline V gene has CDR1 DFQATT and CDR2 SNEGSKA (reference sequence). CDR3 residues: CSARIGSPQGEQYF. CDR3 DNA: TGCAGTGCTAGGATAGGGTCGCCCCAGGGTGAGCAGTACTTC.

This chain uses TRBV7-9 with TRBJ2-1; tentatively, D is TRBD1 (5 bases). V dropped 5 bases and J dropped 7 bases, with 12 bases sitting between them. This CDR3 comprises 13 residues. Per the germline V gene, CDR1 is SEHNR and CDR2 is FQNEAQ (reference sequence). The CDR3 DNA reads TGTGCCAGCAGCCCTGGGGCCGGGAATGAGCAGTTCTTC. This encodes CASSPGAGNEQFF.

This clonotype appeared once. V usage is TRBV4-3 and J usage is TRBJ2-4; no clear D. The DNA end favors TRBJ2-7, so the J call may be wrong. The CDR3 is 14 amino acids. Germline-derived CDR1 and CDR2 are LGHNA and YSLEER. The DNA for the CDR3 is TGCGCCAGCAGCCAAGAGGAACACAACTACGAGCAGTACTTC. Translating gives CASSQEEHNYEQYF.

J is TRBJ1-4 and V is TRBV12-3 or TRBV12-4; maybe TRBD1 (5 bases). The CDR3 contains 15 residues. With 6 bases removed from V and 7 bases from J, the gap between germline ends came to 18 bases. Here the CDR3 reads CASSPRGGTPEKLFF. In DNA form, the CDR3 reads TGTGCCAGCAGCCCGCGGGGAGGGACCCCTGAAAAACTGTTTTTT.

The chain recombines TRBV20-1 with TRBJ1-5, with no clear D. Germline lookup yields CDR1 DFQATT and CDR2 SNEGSKA (reference sequence). V shed 4 bases and J shed 0 bases, with 16 bases lying between them. The CDR3 totals 16 residues. This chain's CDR3 is CSAIPYSWYSNQPQHF. CDR3 nucleotides: TGCAGTGCTATTCCATATTCTTGGTATAGCAATCAGCCCCAGCATTTT.

This clonotype was detected only a few times. The chain joins TRBV6-5 to TRBJ1-1; unclear D gene. The CDR3 has 15 residues. The V and J ends lost 0 bases and 0 bases respectively, with 8 bases between them. CDR1 is MNHEY, CDR2 SVGAGI, per germline. The CDR3 nucleotides read TGTGCCAGCAGTTACTCGGAAGGGCTGAACACTGAAGCTTTCTTT. Amino acid sequence: CASSYSEGLNTEAFF.

This clonotype has only a few counts. The chain links TRBV27 to TRBJ1-4, with 8 bases fitting TRBD1. The CDR3 spans 15 residues. The germline V gene has CDR1 MNHEY and CDR2 SMNVEV (reference sequence). V gave up 4 bases and J gave up 3 bases; unmatched junction bases: 4. CDR3 sequence: CASSWQGASNEKLFF. CDR3 nucleotide sequence: TGTGCCAGCAGTTGGCAGGGGGCGTCTAATGAAAAACTGTTTTTT. The whole variable domain, filled in from reference TRBV27 and TRBJ1-4, reads EAQVTQNPRYLITVTGKKLTVTCSQNMNHEYMSWYRQDPGLGLRQIYYSMNVEVTDKGDVPEGYKVSRKEKRNFPLILESPSPNQTSLYFCASSWQGASNEKLFFGSGTQLSVL.

This clonotype was seen a handful of times. The chain uses TRBV24-1 and TRBJ2-7; the D gene is possibly TRBD2 (6 bases). The end of the DNA fits TRBJ2-5 better, so the J call may be wrong. The germline V gene encodes CDR1 KGHDR and CDR2 SFDVKD. There are 13 residues in the CDR3. CDR3 protein: CATSRDLQETQYF. CDR3 DNA sequence: TGTGCCACCAGCCGGGACTTACAAGAGACCCAGTACTTC.

This clonotype was seen repeatedly, ten times or more. The chain couples TRBV12-3 or TRBV12-4 to TRBJ2-5; unclear D gene. The germline V and J ends were trimmed by 5 bases and 4 bases, with 11 bases remaining between them. This CDR3 comprises 13 residues. The CDR3 DNA follows: TGTGCCAGCAGTCCTATCGTGGGAGAGACCCAGTACTTC. Protein: CASSPIVGETQYF.

This clonotype was recorded a few times. CDR3 amino acids: CASSLRRIFPDTQYF. The CDR3 DNA reads as TGTGCCAGCAGCCTTAGGAGAATTTTCCCAGATACGCAGTATTTT. The rearrangement joins TRBV7-2 to TRBJ2-3; D is unresolved. V lost 5 bases to trimming and J lost 4 bases, with 16 bases between them. This CDR3 is built from 15 residues. The germline gives CDR1 SGHTA, CDR2 FQGNSA.